This T cell receptor beta chain is from a study of regulatory T cells in long-lasting Graves disease. Study overall: Persistence in Graves' disease required over 5 years of antithyroid drugs plus positive TSH receptor antibodies. General study findings and limits: Persistent patients had more shared public clonotypes (roughly 2,500) than new patients (about 900). A limited number of samples was an acknowledged limitation. Graves' patients with persistent disease showed TCR diversity lower than patients newly diagnosed.

Building the TCR beta libraries relied on iRepertoire HTBI primers, and CDR3 regions underwent Arm-PCR. TCRdb itself ran the multiplex PCR reads through MiXCR, one entry per CDR3 protein. The sample includes 500,000 to 700,000 distinct CDR3 sequences, 30% of them seen just once. As to this clonotype: Its antigen is as yet unknown.

CDR1 is MNHNS and CDR2 is SASEGT in the germline V gene. The CDR3 has 11 amino acids. The ends were cut back, 7 bases at V and 10 bases at J, with 13 bases in the middle. The sample's time point: persistent/refractory GD, antithyroid drugs over 5 years with positive TRAb. PBMC-derived RNA was used for the TCR library. The V and J genes are TRBV6-1 and TRBJ1-1; no firm D call. The clonotype originates from a female donor with Graves disease. The source material was peripheral blood mononuclear cells (PBMCs), sampled when the disease was refractory, from a patient treated with antithyroid drugs. The DNA of the CDR3 is TGTGCCAGCAAAGACACGCGGGGAGCTTTCTTT. Translated: CASKDTRGAFF.